A selection of T cell receptor beta chains follows, all from one sample in a study of blood T cell repertoires in COVID-19. Repertoires were generated with immunoSEQ multiplex PCR, while TCRdb's copy carries only in-frame clones and drops some. The sample includes around 56,000 clones, about 73% of them seen just once. Sequencing was done on a sample of peripheral blood. Receptors originate from a woman in her forties or fifties with active or convalescent COVID-19. CDR3s include the opening cysteine and the closing phenylalanine or tryptophan. D genes are given only for firm matches. Expanded clones are given a class, and other clones once, few, many or no size at all.

D | size | J | V | CDR3 | DNA
. | . | TRBJ2-7 | TRBV10-1 | CASSENRPPYEQYF | TGCGCCAGCAGTGAGAACAGACCCCCCTACGAGCAGTACTTC
. | . | TRBJ2-7 | TRBV20-1 | CSASPGAYEQYF | TGCAGTGCTAGTCCAGGGGCCTACGAGCAGTACTTC
TRBD2 | . | TRBJ2-1 | TRBV7-9 | CASSHSGSTVSEQFF | TGTGCCAGCAGCCATAGCGGGAGTACGGTCAGTGAGCAGTTCTTC
TRBD1 | few | TRBJ2-7 | TRBV5-4 | CASSLVGQGAYEQYF | TGTGCCAGCAGCTTGGTGGGACAGGGGGCCTACGAGCAGTACTTC
. | . | TRBJ1-2 | TRBV30 | CAWSMGGNYGYTF | TGTGCCTGGAGTATGGGGGGTAACTATGGCTACACCTTC
. | . | TRBJ2-5 | TRBV18 | CASSQLRETQYF | TGTGCCAGCTCACAACTACGAGAGACCCAGTACTTC
. | . | TRBJ1-2 | TRBV28 | CASSLWQEDYGYTF | TGTGCCAGCAGTTTATGGCAGGAAGACTATGGCTACACCTTC
. | . | TRBJ2-3 | TRBV5-1 | CASSLEGRPRVDTQYF | TGCGCCAGCAGCTTGGAAGGCCGACCTCGGGTAGATACGCAGTATTTT
. | . | TRBJ2-2 | TRBV7-9 | CASSPPVNTGELFF | TGTGCCAGCAGCCCTCCGGTGAACACCGGGGAGCTGTTTTTT
TRBD1 | few | TRBJ1-2 | TRBV4-1 | CASSKAGTGGVSGVGYTF | TGCGCCAGCAGTAAAGCCGGGACAGGGGGCGTATCGGGAGTCGGCTACACCTTC
. | few | TRBJ2-3 | TRBV4-1 | CASSGSAGTQYF | TGCGCCAGCAGCGGCAGCGCGGGTACGCAGTATTTT
. | . | TRBJ1-1 | TRBV21-1 | CASSPPRRKSGTEAFF | TGTGCCAGCAGCCCACCACGGCGTAAGTCGGGGACTGAAGCTTTCTTT
TRBD2 | . | TRBJ2-1 | TRBV5-1 | CASSRTSGGDEQFF | TGCGCCAGCAGTCGGACTAGCGGGGGCGATGAGCAGTTCTTC
. | once | TRBJ2-7 | TRBV6-2/TRBV6-3 | CASSYRRNSYEQYF | TGTGCCAGCAGTTACCGGCGGAACTCCTACGAGCAGTACTTC
TRBD2 | . | TRBJ2-5 | TRBV29-1 | CSATSGRTQETQYF | TGCAGTGCGACTAGCGGGAGGACCCAAGAGACCCAGTACTTC
TRBD2 | once | TRBJ2-7 | TRBV5-5 | CASSLDLAGVYEQYF | TGTGCCAGCAGCTTGGATCTAGCGGGAGTGTACGAGCAGTACTTC
TRBD2 | once | TRBJ2-7 | TRBV9 | CASSPSGTSGSYEQYF | TGTGCCAGCAGCCCGTCCGGGACTAGCGGCTCCTACGAGCAGTACTTC
. | once | TRBJ2-1 | TRBV4-1 | CASSLVFRESNEQFF | TGCGCCAGCAGCCTAGTTTTCCGGGAGAGCAATGAGCAGTTCTTC
. | . | TRBJ1-1 | TRBV24-1 | CATSEGGLNTEAFF | TGTGCCACCAGTGAGGGAGGTCTGAACACTGAAGCTTTCTTT
. | . | TRBJ2-1 | TRBV5-1 | CASSLEGVRSYNEQFF | TGCGCCAGCAGCTTGGAGGGGGTCCGGTCCTACAATGAGCAGTTCTTC
TRBD2 | . | TRBJ2-5 | TRBV2 | CASRGTSGKVRETQYF | TGTGCCAGCAGGGGAACTAGCGGGAAGGTCCGAGAGACCCAGTACTTC
TRBD2 | once | TRBJ2-4 | TRBV9 | CASSVAGRGRHGDIQYF | TGTGCCAGCAGCGTAGCAGGGAGGGGCCGTCATGGGGACATTCAGTACTTC